This T cell receptor (beta chain) was recorded in a study of blood T cell repertoires in COVID-19. This CDR3 has 12 amino acids. Germline V gene lookup returns CDR1 MNHEY and CDR2 SVGAGI. Trimming removed 8 bases from V and 4 bases from J, with 12 bases in between. Profiling relied on immunoSEQ multiplex PCR, and the TCRdb table lists in-frame clones only, not all of them. The sample has 200,000 to 250,000 clones, roughly 88% seen once. This TCR was recovered from a man aged 18 to 29 with active or convalescent COVID-19. Material: peripheral blood. The V call is TRBV6-5, the J call TRBJ2-7; no reliable D call. In DNA, the CDR3 is TGTGCCAGCTCCCCGGTCGGGTACGAGCAGTACTTC. Its translation is CASSPVGYEQYF.